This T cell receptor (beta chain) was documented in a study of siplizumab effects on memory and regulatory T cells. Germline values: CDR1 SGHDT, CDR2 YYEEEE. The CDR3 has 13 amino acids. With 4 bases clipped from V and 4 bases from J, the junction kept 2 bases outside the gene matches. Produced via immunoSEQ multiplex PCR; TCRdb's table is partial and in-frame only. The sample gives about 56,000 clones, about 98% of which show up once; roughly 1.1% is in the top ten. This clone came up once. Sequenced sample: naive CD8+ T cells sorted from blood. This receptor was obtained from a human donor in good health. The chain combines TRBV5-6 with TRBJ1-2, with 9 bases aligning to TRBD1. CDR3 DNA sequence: TGTGCCAGCAGCCCGGGACAGGGCTATGGCTACACCTTC. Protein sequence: CASSPGQGYGYTF.